This TCR beta chain was sequenced for a study of blood T cell repertoires in COVID-19. This table comes from immunoSEQ multiplex PCR, and its TCRdb copy is limited to in-frame clones, with some not included. The profile shows about 260,000 clones, 80% to 90% of them singletons. Germline lookup yields CDR1 LNHDA and CDR2 SQIVND (reference sequence). V lost 5 bases to trimming and J lost 2 bases; unmatched junction nucleotides: 0. The CDR3 covers 13 residues. The chain recombines TRBV19 with TRBJ1-5; 7 bases are a match to TRBD1. The TCR sequence derives from a woman in her 40s who had recovered from COVID-19. Material for sequencing was peripheral blood. DNA of the CDR3: TGTGCCAGTAGTGGGACAGGCAATCAGCCCCAGCATTTT. The encoded protein is CASSGTGNQPQHF.